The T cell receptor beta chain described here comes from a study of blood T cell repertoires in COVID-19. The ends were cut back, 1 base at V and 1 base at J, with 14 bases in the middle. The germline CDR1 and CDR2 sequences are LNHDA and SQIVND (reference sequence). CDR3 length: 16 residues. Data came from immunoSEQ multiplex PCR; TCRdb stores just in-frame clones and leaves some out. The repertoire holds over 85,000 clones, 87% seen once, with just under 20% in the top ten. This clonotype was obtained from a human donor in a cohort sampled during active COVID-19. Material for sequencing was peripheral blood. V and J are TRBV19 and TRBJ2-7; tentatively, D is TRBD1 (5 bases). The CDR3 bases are TGTGCCAGTAGTATAGGAAAAGGCGACAGATCCTACGAGCAGTACTTC. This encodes CASSIGKGDRSYEQYF.